This passage covers 9 T cell receptor beta chains from one sample sequenced in a study of cytomegalovirus exposure and HLA in healthy donors. PCR used 60 Vbeta primers and 13 Jbeta primers. The table came from immunoSEQ multiplex PCR; TCRdb's copy has only in-frame clones and leaves some out. The table shows 110,000 or so clones, with about 8% occurring only once. Source material: PBMCs. Receptor source: a middle-aged woman in good health and CMV-seropositive.

V and J are TRBV2 and TRBJ2-3; weak D call: TRBD1 (6 bases). Trimming took off 9 bases at V and 1 base at J, with 14 bases between the two ends. CDR3 length equals 14 residues. Germline-derived CDR1 and CDR2 are SNHLY and FYNNEI. In DNA, the CDR3 is TGTGCCAGTAAACAGGGTCAGGGCACAGATACGCAGTATTTT. Translation gives CASKQGQGTDTQYF.

This clone was observed a single time. The chain combines TRBV7-9 with TRBJ2-1; 8 positions match TRBD2. This CDR3 region has 15 residues. The junction had 6 bases not matched to a gene; V was cut back by 1 base and J by 7 bases. CDR1 and CDR2 (germline): SEHNR, FQNEAQ (reference sequence). This CDR3 is CASSLEGTSSNEQFF. In DNA form, the CDR3 reads TGTGCCAGCAGCTTAGAAGGGACTAGTAGTAATGAGCAGTTCTTC.

This clone was recorded a few times. The rearrangement joins TRBV4-1 to TRBJ1-1; TRBD1 matches 10 bases. Germline V gene data show CDR1 as MGHRA and CDR2 as YSYEKL. The CDR3 consists of 15 residues. J gave up 6 bases and V 4 bases, and 8 bases lay outside the gene matches. The CDR3, as DNA: TGCGCCAGCAGCCCGATAGGACAGGGGGACCCTGAAGCTTTCTTT. This encodes CASSPIGQGDPEAFF.

This clone was seen a few times. The genes are TRBV5-1 and TRBJ1-3; D perhaps matches TRBD1 (5 bases). Germline V gene lookup returns CDR1 SGHRS and CDR2 YFSETQ. The V gene lost 4 bases and the J gene lost 0 bases, with 14 bases spanning the gap. This CDR3 contains 16 residues. CDR3 sequence (DNA): TGCGCCAGCAGCCTGGAGGGGAGGATCTCTGGAAACACCATATATTTT. Amino acids: CASSLEGRISGNTIYF.

The chain has TRBV5-1 and TRBJ1-2; 7 bases map to TRBD1. The junction had 17 bases not matched to a gene; V was cut back by 3 bases and J by 6 bases. The germline gives CDR1 SGHRS, CDR2 YFSETQ. The CDR3 runs to 17 residues. The CDR3 protein is CASSSGPTGQSIDGYTF. In nucleotides, the CDR3 is TGCGCCAGCAGCTCCGGGCCCACGGGACAGTCCATCGATGGCTACACCTTC.

The rearrangement joins TRBV9 to TRBJ2-3, with D possibly TRBD2 on 6 matching bases. CDR1 and CDR2 from the germline V gene are SGDLS and YYNGEE. The CDR3 covers 16 residues. Trimming took 4 bases from V and 0 from J, leaving 15 bases between them. CDR3 loop: CASSFAGLSSTDTQYF. CDR3 bases: TGTGCCAGCAGCTTCGCGGGACTCTCGAGCACAGATACGCAGTATTTT.

This chain connects TRBV7-6 to TRBJ2-1; 9 positions match TRBD1. J was trimmed by 6 bases and V by 8 bases; bases with no gene match: 8. CDR3 size: 14 residues. Per the germline V gene, CDR1 is SGHVS and CDR2 is FNYEAQ. CDR3 nucleotide sequence: TGTGCCAGCGGGGGGACAGGGAGAGGCAATGAGCAGTTCTTC. It yields the protein CASGGTGRGNEQFF.

This clone was seen ten or more times. The chain links TRBV29-1 to TRBJ1-1; no firm D call. Trimming stripped 3 bases from V and 5 bases from J, with 13 bases between. Germline CDR1 SQVTM, CDR2 ANQGSEA. The CDR3 totals 13 residues. This chain's CDR3 is CSVEVGMTTEAFF. As DNA, the CDR3 is TGCAGCGTTGAGGTCGGAATGACTACTGAAGCTTTCTTT.

This clone was seen a few times. The V and J genes are TRBV11-3 and TRBJ2-1; the match to TRBD2 covers 7 bases. The V and J ends lost 5 bases and 0 bases, in that order; junction bases with no gene match: 7. Germline assignment: CDR1 SGHNT and CDR2 YENEEA. This CDR3 is built from 16 residues. CDR3 in DNA: TGTGCCAGCAGCCTCCGGACTAGTCCCTCCTACAATGAGCAGTTCTTC. It encodes CASSLRTSPSYNEQFF.